The 21 T cell receptor beta chains below come from one sample, sequenced in a study of OX40 agonist ivuxolimab in advanced cancers. Here immunoSEQ multiplex PCR was the method, and the copy in TCRdb shows in-frame clones only, minus some. The sample has about 65,000 clones; about nine tenths are singletons. Material: CD4+ or CD8+ T cells sorted from blood, obtained in a trial of the OX40 agonist ivuxolimab. These receptor sequences come from an adult with an advanced solid tumor such as melanoma, head and neck, liver or kidney cancer.

The chain employs TRBV6-1 and TRBJ1-6, with a possible D match to TRBD1 (6 bases). There are 13 residues in the CDR3. V was cut by 8 bases and J by 9 bases, with 14 bases left in between. Germline loops: CDR1 MNHNS, CDR2 SASEGT. The CDR3 DNA follows: TGTGCCAGCTCCCAGGGGATGGGTTCACCCCTCCACTTT. Encoded protein: CASSQGMGSPLHF.

DNA for the CDR3: TGTGCCAGCAGCCAACGGAGAATATACAATGAGCAGTTCTTC. Residues: CASSQRRIYNEQFF. The V gene is TRBV13, the J gene TRBJ2-1; D not certain. Germline assignment: CDR1 PRHDT and CDR2 FYEKMQ (reference sequence). The CDR3 has 14 residues. The germline V and J ends were trimmed by 5 bases and 4 bases, with 12 bases remaining between them.

This sequence joins TRBV30 and TRBJ1-1; D may be TRBD1 (5 bases). Trimming took off 4 bases at V and 5 bases at J, with 8 bases between the two ends. This CDR3 is 11 amino acids long. Germline V gives CDR1 GTSNPN, CDR2 SVGIG (reference sequence). The CDR3 DNA is TGTGCCTGGAAAGAGGGGACTGAAGCTTTCTTT. Translating it yields CAWKEGTEAFF.

The rearrangement uses TRBV9 and TRBJ1-4, with D perhaps TRBD1 (5 bases). Germline V gives CDR1 SGDLS, CDR2 YYNGEE. V lost 0 bases to trimming and J lost 8 bases, with 14 bases between them. This CDR3 is built from 15 residues. CDR3 sequence: CASSVGGRDGEKLFF. CDR3 bases: TGTGCCAGCAGCGTAGGGGGCAGGGATGGCGAAAAACTGTTTTTT. Looking up the rest from reference TRBV9 and TRBJ1-4 gives the full variable domain: DSGVTQTPKHLITATGQRVTLRCSPRSGDLSVYWYQQSLDQGLQFLIQYYNGEERAKGNILERFSAQQFPDLHSELNLSSLELGDSALYFCASSVGGRDGEKLFFGSGTQLSVL.

V is TRBV30 and J is TRBJ1-2; TRBD1 is a possible D gene (5 bases). The CDR3 length is 12 residues. Germline V gene lookup returns CDR1 GTSNPN and CDR2 SVGIG (reference sequence). V shed 5 bases and J shed 7 bases, with 14 bases lying between them. CDR3 in DNA: TGTGCCTGGGTGGGGGGACGGACTGGCTACACCTTC. Its translation is CAWVGGRTGYTF.

This clone was observed a few times. V gene TRBV7-9 combines with J gene TRBJ1-1, with 7 bases identical to TRBD1. CDR3 length: 14 amino acids. V lost 1 base and J lost 4; bases outside the gene matches: 3. CDR1 is SEHNR, CDR2 FQNEAQ, per germline (reference sequence). The CDR3 loop is CASSLEDRATEAFF. DNA of the CDR3: TGTGCCAGCAGCTTAGAAGACAGGGCCACTGAAGCTTTCTTT.

This clone was recorded once. J is TRBJ1-2 and V is TRBV2, with D unresolved. In germline, CDR1 is SNHLY, CDR2 FYNNEI. The ends were cut back, 0 bases at V and 0 bases at J, with 11 bases in the middle. CDR3 length equals 16 residues. CDR3 nucleotides: TGTGCCAGCAGTGAAGCACAGAACAGAGCTAACTATGGCTACACCTTC. Translating it yields CASSEAQNRANYGYTF.

The V call is TRBV10-2, the J call TRBJ1-3; no firm D call. The germline V and J ends were trimmed by 2 bases and 3 bases, with 8 bases remaining between them. Germline V gene sequence: CDR1 WSHSY, CDR2 SAAADI. The CDR3 extends over 14 amino acids. The CDR3 is CASSENYYGNTIYF. In nucleotides, the CDR3 is TGCGCCAGCAGTGAGAATTATTATGGAAACACCATATATTTT.

CDR3 in DNA: TGTGCCAGCAGTTTACTAGCGGGGGGGCCCGTTGAGACCCAGTACTTC. It codes for CASSLLAGGPVETQYF. V is TRBV11-2 and J is TRBJ2-5; TRBD2 matches at 13 bases. This CDR3 has 16 amino acids. The germline CDR1 and CDR2 sequences are SGHAT and FQNNGV. The junction had 9 bases not matched to a gene; V was cut back by 6 bases and J by 5 bases. Filled out from reference TRBV11-2 and TRBJ2-5, the complete variable domain reads EAGVAQSPRYKIIEKRQSVAFWCNPISGHATLYWYQQILGQGPKLLIQFQNNGVVDDSQLPKDRFSAERLKGVDSTLKIQPAKLEDSAVYLCASSLLAGGPVETQYFGPGTRLLVL.

This clone has only one observation. The chain combines TRBV7-9 with TRBJ1-1; the D gene is possibly TRBD1 (6 bases). In germline, CDR1 is SEHNR, CDR2 FQNEAQ (reference sequence). Between the trimmed V and J ends, which lost 1 base and 0 bases, there was a span of 12 bases. This CDR3 is built from 16 residues. The CDR3 here is CASSLGYRAMNTEAFF. CDR3 DNA sequence: TGTGCCAGCAGCTTAGGTTACAGGGCTATGAACACTGAAGCTTTCTTT. Together with reference TRBV7-9 and TRBJ1-1, the CDR3 gives the full variable domain: DTGVSQNPRHKITKRGQNVTFRCDPISEHNRLYWYRQTLGQGPEFLTYFQNEAQLEKSRLLSDRFSAERPKGSFSTLEIQRTEQGDSAMYLCASSLGYRAMNTEAFFGQGTRLTVV.

This chain uses TRBV2 with TRBJ1-1; tentatively, D is TRBD1 (5 bases). V was pared by 6 bases and J by 1 base, with 9 bases between. Germline V gives CDR1 SNHLY, CDR2 FYNNEI. The length of the CDR3 is 13 residues. The CDR3 nucleotides read TGTGCCAGCAGGCTGGGGGGGAACACTGAAGCTTTCTTT. Translated: CASRLGGNTEAFF.

The chain couples TRBV18 to TRBJ2-1, with a tentative D call TRBD1 (5 bases). Germline V gene data show CDR1 as KGHSH and CDR2 as LQKENI. The germline V and J ends were trimmed by 3 bases and 2 bases, with 8 bases remaining between them. The CDR3 sequence is 14 residues long. CDR3 loop: CASSPQGTYNEQFF. In DNA form, the CDR3 reads TGTGCCAGCTCACCGCAGGGAACCTACAATGAGCAGTTCTTC.

The chain employs TRBV30 and TRBJ2-7; weak D call: TRBD2 (5 bases). The V end lost 3 bases, the J end lost 0 bases, and 15 bases lay between the germline ends. Germline V CDR1 and CDR2: GTSNPN, SVGIG (reference sequence). CDR3 length: 15 residues. CDR3 residues: CAWRGDGLISYEQYF. The DNA of the CDR3 is TGTGCCTGGAGAGGCGACGGACTTATCTCCTACGAGCAGTACTTC.

The CDR3 region has the DNA TGTGCCAGCAGCCACGCTCTAGGCGTTAGCACAGATACGCAGTATTTT. Translating gives CASSHALGVSTDTQYF. The chain employs TRBV4-2 and TRBJ2-3; the D is unclear. Germline values: CDR1 LGHNA, CDR2 YNFKEQ. Between the trimmed V and J ends, which lost 3 bases and 0 bases, there was a span of 13 bases. The CDR3 has 16 amino acids.

This sequence joins TRBV4-1 and TRBJ1-1; 10 bases match TRBD1. V shed 4 bases and J 5 bases; nucleotides not matched to a gene: 7. Per the germline V gene, CDR1 is MGHRA and CDR2 is YSYEKL. CDR3 length: 15 residues. The CDR3 nucleotides read TGCGCCAGCAGCCGAGTGGGACAGGGGAGGACTGAAGCTTTCTTT. Translating gives CASSRVGQGRTEAFF.

The V call is TRBV10-3, the J call TRBJ2-3; perhaps TRBD2 as D (7 bases). The CDR3 extends over 16 amino acids. Trimming removed 4 bases from V and 4 bases from J, with 18 bases in between. Germline V gives CDR1 ENHRY, CDR2 SYGVKD. The CDR3 DNA reads TGTGCCATCAGTGGGGGGGGGACACCCCGCGCAGATACGCAGTATTTT. Translation: CAISGGGTPRADTQYF.

V usage is TRBV7-6 and J usage is TRBJ2-5, with D perhaps assigned TRBD1 or TRBD2 (5 bases each). V was pared by 1 base and J by 1 base, with 13 bases between. The CDR3 totals 16 residues. From germline, CDR1 is SGHVS and CDR2 FNYEAQ. The CDR3 here is CASSLVGRGPQETQYF. For the CDR3, the DNA is TGTGCCAGCAGCTTAGTGGGTCGGGGCCCCCAAGAGACCCAGTACTTC.

V is TRBV6-6 and J is TRBJ1-5; unclear D gene. V was shortened by 0 bases and J by 4 bases, with 4 bases between the two germline ends. Germline V gene lookup returns CDR1 MNHNY and CDR2 SVGAGI (reference sequence). CDR3 length: 13 residues. Written as DNA, the CDR3 is TGTGCCAGCAGTTACTCACCAAATCAGCCCCAGCATTTT. It codes for CASSYSPNQPQHF.

V and J are TRBV5-1 and TRBJ2-7; possible D gene TRBD1, 6 bases. Trimming took off 2 bases at V and 3 bases at J, with 15 bases between the two ends. The CDR3 runs 15 residues. CDR1 is SGHRS, CDR2 YFSETQ, per germline. DNA for the CDR3: TGCGCCAGCAGCTTAAGCCCCCGGGACAACTACGAGCAGTACTTC. Translating it yields CASSLSPRDNYEQYF.

In its sample, this clone was seen a few times. The V call is TRBV4-1, the J call TRBJ1-6, with D maybe TRBD1 (6 bases). Germline CDR1 and CDR2: MGHRA and YSYEKL. Trimming removed 0 bases from V and 9 bases from J, with 15 bases in between. This CDR3 contains 16 residues. The CDR3 here is CASSQDQGFVGSPLHF. CDR3 DNA: TGCGCCAGCAGCCAAGATCAGGGGTTCGTAGGTTCACCCCTCCACTTT.

The chain combines TRBV5-1 with TRBJ1-5; D call uncertain. Per germline, CDR1 SGHRS and CDR2 YFSETQ. The germline V and J ends were trimmed by 4 bases and 6 bases, with 11 bases remaining between them. CDR3 length: 13 amino acids. In DNA, the CDR3 is TGCGCCAGCAGCCTATCCGCAGGTCAGCCCCAGCATTTT. Amino acid sequence: CASSLSAGQPQHF.